This T cell receptor beta chain was documented in a study of regulatory T cells in long-lasting Graves disease. Turning to this clonotype: Its antigen remains unidentified.

As for time point: persistent/refractory GD, antithyroid drugs over 5 years with positive TRAb. PBMC RNA was the source of the TCR library. Arm-PCR of CDR3 regions and iRepertoire HTBI primers were used to build TCR beta libraries. TCRdb itself ran the multiplex PCR reads through MiXCR, one entry per CDR3 protein. The profile shows 400,000 or so distinct CDR3 sequences, around 20% of them singletons. Germline CDR1 is SGHRS and CDR2 is YFSETQ. This CDR3 region has 17 residues. V was clipped by 5 bases and J by 0 bases, with 15 bases between them. General study points: Persistent patients had a count of shared public clonotypes (2,741) that exceeded that of new patients (around 910). The study found TRBV28, TRBJ1-2 and TRBJ2-5 favored in persistent disease. Results may be inaccurate due to the small sample size. Persistent Graves' cases showed lower TCR diversity than newly diagnosed cases.

V and J are TRBV5-1 and TRBJ2-6; weak D call: TRBD1 (6 bases). The TCR originated in a female donor with Graves disease. The sample was peripheral blood mononuclear cells (PBMCs), taken when the disease was refractory, from a patient treated with antithyroid drugs. The CDR3 here is CASRNDRLSSGANVLTF. The DNA of the CDR3 is TGCGCCAGCAGAAACGACAGGCTAAGCTCTGGGGCCAACGTCCTGACTTTC.